Listed here are 27 T cell receptor beta chains from one sample, sequenced in a study of response to subunit inactivated influenza vaccine. MiXCR, run by TCRdb on the RT-PCR reads, gives a single entry per CDR3 protein. The data show 710,000 or so distinct CDR3 sequences, with 15% to 19% seen just once and roughly 12% held by the top ten. Sequenced material: PBMCs from blood, taken 12 days after vaccination. The receptors stem from a man aged 45-60 years who received an inactivated influenza vaccine.

The chain employs TRBV4-2 and TRBJ2-7; 7 bases match TRBD2. The CDR3 is 16 amino acids. V shed 3 bases, J shed 2 bases, and the junction held 10 bases outside the gene matches. In germline, CDR1 is LGHNA, CDR2 YNFKEQ. The CDR3 spells CASSQPGGGLTYEQYF. The CDR3 DNA is TGTGCCAGCAGCCAGCCGGGGGGAGGGTTAACCTACGAGCAGTACTTC.

The chain links TRBV11-2 to TRBJ2-5, with no clear D. CDR3 size: 12 residues. CDR1 and CDR2 (germline): SGHAT, FQNNGV. With 2 bases removed from V and 5 bases from J, the gap between germline ends came to 6 bases. DNA of the CDR3: TGTGCCAGCAGCTTAAGGCCGGAGACCCAGTACTTC. Amino acids: CASSLRPETQYF.

The J gene is TRBJ2-2, the V gene TRBV6-1; 7 nucleotides agree with TRBD1. V was pared by 6 bases and J by 0 bases, with 4 bases of the junction left unmatched. This CDR3 region has 15 residues. CDR1 and CDR2 (germline): MNHNS, SASEGT. The CDR3 sequence is CASRRTGPNTGELFF. The CDR3 DNA is TGTGCCAGCAGAAGGACAGGCCCGAACACCGGGGAGCTGTTTTTT.

This clonotype was picked up a small number of times. The J gene is TRBJ2-1, the V gene TRBV10-3; tentative D call: TRBD2 (6 bases). This CDR3 comprises 16 residues. Germline V gene lookup returns CDR1 ENHRY and CDR2 SYGVKD. Between the trimmed V and J ends, which lost 0 bases and 10 bases, there was a span of 19 bases. The CDR3 DNA reads as TGTGCCATCAGTGAGTCGAAGAAACTAGCCTTTGAGGAGCAGTTCTTC. Protein sequence: CAISESKKLAFEEQFF.

This clonotype has at least ten counts. The chain carries TRBV20-1 and TRBJ2-3, with no clear D. V was shortened by 3 bases and J by 0 bases, with 10 bases between the two germline ends. The germline gives CDR1 DFQATT, CDR2 SNEGSKA (reference sequence). CDR3 length equals 14 residues. CDR3 coding DNA: TGCAGTGCTAGCAAAGGCCGGAGCACAGATACGCAGTATTTT. It yields the protein CSASKGRSTDTQYF.

The chain uses TRBV24-1 and TRBJ2-2; 8 bases align to TRBD1. Germline CDR1 KGHDR, CDR2 SFDVKD. There are 15 residues in the CDR3. The V gene end was trimmed by 6 bases and the J gene end by 3 bases; junction bases not matched to a gene: 5. The chain's CDR3 is CATSPGTGYTGELFF. CDR3 sequence (DNA): TGTGCCACCAGTCCCGGGACAGGTTACACCGGGGAGCTGTTTTTT.

This clonotype was found many times. V and J are TRBV29-1 and TRBJ1-1; D is undetermined. Germline-derived CDR1 and CDR2 are SQVTM and ANQGSEA. The CDR3 runs 15 residues. Trimming took off 0 bases at V and 4 bases at J, with 15 bases between the two ends. As DNA, the CDR3 is TGCAGCGTTGAAGAAGTATGGGCCCCGACCACTGAAGCTTTCTTT. Its protein is CSVEEVWAPTTEAFF.

The genes are TRBV4-3 and TRBJ2-3; 9 nucleotides align to TRBD2. Germline CDR1 is LGHNA and CDR2 is YSLEER. Trimming removed 4 bases from V and 0 bases from J; junction bases left unmatched: 8. This CDR3 spans 17 amino acids. CDR3 region: CASSPGGSGGSTDTQYF. Written as DNA, the CDR3 is TGCGCCAGCAGCCCGGGGGGTAGCGGGGGCAGCACAGATACGCAGTATTTT.

The rearrangement links TRBV28 to TRBJ2-2; D possibly corresponds to TRBD1 (5 bases). The CDR3 consists of 17 residues. Trimming stripped 0 bases from V and 4 bases from J, with 15 bases between. The germline V gene encodes CDR1 MDHEN and CDR2 SYDVKM. CDR3 residues: CASSLWAGFTLTGELFF. DNA of the CDR3: TGTGCCAGCAGTTTATGGGCAGGGTTTACCCTCACCGGGGAGCTGTTTTTT. The variable domain in full, with the rest retrieved from reference TRBV28 and TRBJ2-2, is DVKVTQSSRYLVKRTGEKVFLECVQDMDHENMFWYRQDPGLGLRLIYFSYDVKMKEKGDIPEGYSVSREKKERFSLILESASTNQTSMYLCASSLWAGFTLTGELFFGEGSRLTVL.

This clonotype appeared a few times. The chain links TRBV5-6 to TRBJ2-2; perhaps TRBD1 as D (6 bases). V was trimmed by 6 bases and J by 6 bases, leaving 21 bases between them. Germline V gene sequence: CDR1 SGHDT, CDR2 YYEEEE. The CDR3 has 16 residues. The CDR3 region is CASTPGGNRVAGELFF. CDR3 DNA: TGTGCCAGCACCCCCGGCGGTAACAGGGTCGCCGGGGAGCTGTTTTTT.

This chain links TRBV12-3 or TRBV12-4 with TRBJ1-5; maybe TRBD1 (6 bases). CDR3 length equals 15 residues. The V and J ends lost 3 bases and 6 bases respectively, with 15 bases between them. DNA of the CDR3: TGTGCCAGCAGTTTTCAGCGGGGGGCTGCTCAGCCCCAGCATTTT. Its protein product is CASSFQRGAAQPQHF.

V and J are TRBV5-1 and TRBJ2-5, with TRBD2 matching over 7 bases. Per the germline V gene, CDR1 is SGHRS and CDR2 is YFSETQ. J gave up 2 bases and V 6 bases, and 10 bases lay outside the gene matches. The CDR3 length is 15 residues. DNA of the CDR3: TGCGCCAGCACCTCTACGGGGGGACCTCAAGAGACCCAGTACTTC. This gives the protein CASTSTGGPQETQYF.

In this sample, this clonotype turned up a few times. This chain links TRBV12-3 or TRBV12-4 with TRBJ1-4; 7 bases are a match to TRBD1. Germline trimming cut 7 bases from V and 14 bases from J; bases unmatched to any gene: 13. The CDR3 is 13 amino acids. CDR3 protein: CASTGGETGQLFF. The CDR3 coding sequence is TGTGCCAGCACCGGGGGAGAGACAGGGCAGCTGTTTTTT.

The rearrangement links TRBV11-1 to TRBJ2-5, with D possibly called TRBD1 or TRBD2 (6 bases each). V was cut by 0 bases and J by 1 base, with 21 bases left in between. This CDR3 comprises 19 residues. Germline CDR1 SGHAT, CDR2 FQDESV (reference sequence). CDR3 in DNA: TGTGCCAGCAGCTTAGCGTTAGGGGGGACGCTTATCCTCCAAGAGACCCAGTACTTC. Translating gives CASSLALGGTLILQETQYF.

In this sample, this clonotype turned up a few times. The V call is TRBV13, the J call TRBJ2-7, with D perhaps TRBD1 (5 bases). The CDR3 covers 15 residues. Germline CDR1 reads PRHDT; CDR2 reads FYEKMQ (reference sequence). Deletions cut 6 bases from V and 5 bases from J, with 20 bases between. CDR3 DNA sequence: TGTGCCAGCAGTTACAACAAAGGGGTCGTCGACGAGCAGTACTTC. It encodes CASSYNKGVVDEQYF.

V and J are TRBV29-1 and TRBJ2-2; maybe TRBD1 (6 bases). The CDR3 sequence is 13 residues long. V was cut by 6 bases and J by 0 bases, with 8 bases left in between. Germline V CDR1 and CDR2: SQVTM, ANQGSEA. The CDR3 DNA reads as TGCAGCGTACGACAGGCGAACACCGGGGAGCTGTTTTTT. It codes for CSVRQANTGELFF.

The V call is TRBV7-8, the J call TRBJ2-1; TRBD2 matches 8 bases. The CDR3 totals 18 residues. The ends lost 1 base at V and 9 bases at J; junction bases unmatched: 17. CDR1 and CDR2 (germline): SGHVS, FQNEAQ. The CDR3 sequence is CASSLEPIVGGGPGEQFF. The CDR3 nucleotides read TGTGCCAGCAGCTTAGAGCCCATCGTTGGCGGGGGGCCTGGTGAGCAGTTCTTC.

This clonotype occurred once. J is TRBJ2-1 and V is TRBV11-1, with D tentatively TRBD1 (7 bases). Germline V CDR1 and CDR2: SGHAT, FQDESV (reference sequence). This CDR3 is 14 amino acids long. The ends were cut back, 3 bases at V and 7 bases at J, with 13 bases in the middle. DNA for the CDR3: TGTGCCAGCAGCTTCGCGGGACAGACGAATGAGCAGTTCTTC. Its translation is CASSFAGQTNEQFF. Combining the CDR3 with reference TRBV11-1 and TRBJ2-1 gives the whole variable domain EAEVAQSPRYKITEKSQAVAFWCDPISGHATLYWYRQILGQGPELLVQFQDESVVDDSQLPKDRFSAERLKGVDSTLKIQPAELGDSAMYLCASSFAGQTNEQFFGPGTRLTVL.

This clonotype has only a few counts. DNA of the CDR3: TGTGCCAGCAGCTTTGACGGGAATGATCCGTACTTC. It is translated as CASSFDGNDPYF. This chain joins TRBV7-2 and TRBJ2-5, with a tentative D call TRBD2 (5 bases). CDR3 length: 12 amino acids. Trimming pared 3 bases from V and 13 bases from J, leaving 15 bases between. Germline V gene sequence: CDR1 SGHTA, CDR2 FQGNSA.

This clonotype was detected a few times. The V call is TRBV7-9, the J call TRBJ2-1; D is possibly TRBD2 (7 bases). This CDR3 has 14 amino acids. Per germline, CDR1 SEHNR and CDR2 FQNEAQ (reference sequence). V gave up 8 bases and J gave up 2 bases, with 13 bases separating them. The CDR3 region has the DNA TGTGCCAGCGCACAAGGGGGGGCCTACAATGAGCAGTTCTTC. It translates to CASAQGGAYNEQFF. The whole variable domain, filled in from reference TRBV7-9 and TRBJ2-1, reads DTGVSQNPRHKITKRGQNVTFRCDPISEHNRLYWYRQTLGQGPEFLTYFQNEAQLEKSRLLSDRFSAERPKGSFSTLEIQRTEQGDSAMYLCASAQGGAYNEQFFGPGTRLTVL.

This clonotype was seen at least ten times. V gene TRBV10-3 combines with J gene TRBJ1-1, with D tentatively TRBD1 (5 bases). Germline V gene data show CDR1 as ENHRY and CDR2 as SYGVKD. There are 13 residues in the CDR3. Trimming cost V 2 bases and J 2 bases, with 6 bases left between them. The CDR3 spells CAISERGNTEAFF. CDR3 in DNA: TGTGCCATCAGTGAGAGGGGTAACACTGAAGCTTTCTTT.

The sample holds a few counts of this clonotype. The chain is built from TRBV6-2 or TRBV6-3 and TRBJ1-5; possible D gene TRBD1, 5 bases. The V gene's germline CDR1 is MNHEY and CDR2 SVGEGT. Trimming shortened V by 7 bases and J by 0 bases, and 16 bases separated the two germline ends. The CDR3 is 16 residues long. Written as DNA, the CDR3 is TGTGCCAGCATGTCCCGGGACCAGTATAGCAATCAGCCCCAGCATTTT. This gives the protein CASMSRDQYSNQPQHF.

The chain has TRBV12-3 or TRBV12-4 and TRBJ2-5, with 7 bases identical to TRBD2. Unmatched junction bases numbered 9, after V lost 6 bases and J lost 2 bases. The CDR3 extends over 15 amino acids. In nucleotides, the CDR3 is TGTGCCAGCAGGGCGAGCGGGGTCCAACAAGAGACCCAGTACTTC. Its translation: CASRASGVQQETQYF.

V is TRBV3-1 and J is TRBJ1-6; no definite D call. The germline V gene encodes CDR1 LGHDT and CDR2 YNNKEL (reference sequence). This CDR3 has 15 amino acids. Trimming cost V 4 bases and J 7 bases, with 14 bases left between them. CDR3 amino acids: CASSPAGDLNSPLHF. CDR3 nucleotides: TGTGCCAGCAGCCCTGCAGGAGACTTAAATTCACCCCTCCACTTT.

This clonotype was found many times. The chain combines TRBV7-6 with TRBJ2-2, with a possible D match to TRBD1 (5 bases). The CDR3 covers 13 residues. Germline loops: CDR1 SGHVS, CDR2 FNYEAQ. Deletions cut 8 bases from V and 1 base from J, with 8 bases between. CDR3 in amino acids: CASRGQNTGELFF. The CDR3 DNA is TGTGCCAGCCGAGGACAGAACACCGGGGAGCTGTTTTTT. Full variable domain (outside the CDR3, taken from reference TRBV7-6 and TRBJ2-2): GAGVSQSPRYKVTKRGQDVALRCDPISGHVSLYWYRQALGQGPEFLTYFNYEAQQDKSGLPNDRFSAERPEGSISTLTIQRTEQRDSAMYRCASRGQNTGELFFGEGSRLTVL.

The chain carries TRBV20-1 and TRBJ2-3, with 9 bases aligning to TRBD2. The CDR3 has 17 residues. Per germline, CDR1 DFQATT and CDR2 SNEGSKA (reference sequence). V lost 3 bases, J lost 2 bases, and 12 bases stayed unmatched. CDR3 bases: TGCAGTGCTAGCGGGGGGGTAGCGGGGGACCTCACAGATACGCAGTATTTT. This gives the protein CSASGGVAGDLTDTQYF.

The chain joins TRBV24-1 to TRBJ2-2; 8 bases match TRBD1. Germline V gene data show CDR1 as KGHDR and CDR2 as SFDVKD. Germline trimming cut 1 base from V and 6 bases from J; bases unmatched to any gene: 6. This CDR3 has 16 residues. The CDR3 protein is CATSDFGQGAAGELFF. The CDR3 region has the DNA TGTGCCACCAGTGATTTTGGACAGGGAGCTGCCGGGGAGCTGTTTTTT.